This T cell receptor beta chain is from a study of beta chain features in type 1 diabetes. Study results and caveats: cDNA-based reads could over-represent cells with high TCR expression. Among type 1 diabetes patients, VDJ junctions had fewer insertions and more deletions. TCRB CDR3s from Type 1 diabetes patients were moderately but significantly shorter in all four CD4+ subsets.

This CDR3 is built from 15 residues. Germline assignment: CDR1 SGHAT and CDR2 FQNNGV. Trimming took 1 base from V and 3 from J, leaving 13 bases between them. Expressed TCRB transcripts were sequenced, since all the RNA that had been isolated was reverse transcribed. There were approximately 3.5 million reads on average in the naive, central memory and regulatory T cell samples. Generated by immunoSEQ multiplex PCR, the TCRdb table keeps only in-frame clones and is missing some. The sample shows about 660,000 clones, about an eighth of them seen only once. Regarding this clone: Its specificity is unknown.

The sequenced sample was naive CD4+ T cells from blood. The sequence came from a man between 18 and 29 years old with type 1 diabetes. This rearrangement joins TRBV11-2 to TRBJ2-7; D may be TRBD2 (6 bases). For the CDR3, the DNA is TGTGCCAGCAGCTTAGCTGCGGGGACGCGCTACGAGCAGTACTTC. As protein: CASSLAAGTRYEQYF.